This record concerns one T cell receptor beta chain sequence. Its antigen is not identified. At one end the junction does not follow the germline gene, possibly because of a read error. The entry originates in a study of molecular identifiers for immune sequencing clone quantification. General study results and limits: Beyond 20 RNA copies, clones held over 97% of effector molecules, compared with under 1% in naive cells.

Naive CD8 T cells underwent sorting with the CD8+CD4-CCR7+CD45RA+ definition. From germline, CDR1 is MNHEY and CDR2 SVGEGT. The CDR3 loop spans 13 amino acids. TCRdb re-called the PCR reads through MiXCR, storing one row per CDR3 protein. Of around 65,000 distinct CDR3 sequences in the sample, around a sixth were seen once. This chain links TRBV6-2 or TRBV6-3 with TRBJ2-4; the D gene could be TRBD1 or TRBD2 (5 bases each). The receptor comes from a human donor in good health. Some libraries in this study had Jurkat cell RNA spiked in. Material: naive CD8+ T cells from blood, with Jurkat cell RNA spiked in. The sample's subset: FACS-sorted CD8+CD4-CCR7+CD45RA+ naive T cells. The CDR3 DNA reads TGTGCCAGCAGTGGAAAGGGGACGGACATTCAGTGCTTC. Translation gives CASSGKGTDIQCF.